Sequencing of this T cell receptor (beta chain) was carried out in a study of cytomegalovirus exposure and HLA in healthy donors. Notes on the study in general: It was found in a later analysis that first-cohort TCR clusters tended to co-occur in the 90 to 150 validation repertoires.

Clones were read by immunoSEQ multiplex PCR, and TCRdb kept only the in-frame ones, dropping some. The sample lists some 75,000 clones; 96% were seen once. V gave up 1 base and J gave up 0 bases, with 12 bases separating them. From germline, CDR1 is SGHRS and CDR2 YFSETQ. The CDR3 contains 16 residues. This clone has a single count. Its antigen is undetermined. The chain joins TRBV5-1 to TRBJ2-3; tentatively, D is TRBD2 (6 bases). The sample consisted of PBMCs. The TCR originated in a woman under 30 in good health and CMV-seronegative. CDR3 coding DNA: TGCGCCAGCAGCTTGTCTCCCAGCGGGAGCACAGATACGCAGTATTTT. Its protein product is CASSLSPSGSTDTQYF.